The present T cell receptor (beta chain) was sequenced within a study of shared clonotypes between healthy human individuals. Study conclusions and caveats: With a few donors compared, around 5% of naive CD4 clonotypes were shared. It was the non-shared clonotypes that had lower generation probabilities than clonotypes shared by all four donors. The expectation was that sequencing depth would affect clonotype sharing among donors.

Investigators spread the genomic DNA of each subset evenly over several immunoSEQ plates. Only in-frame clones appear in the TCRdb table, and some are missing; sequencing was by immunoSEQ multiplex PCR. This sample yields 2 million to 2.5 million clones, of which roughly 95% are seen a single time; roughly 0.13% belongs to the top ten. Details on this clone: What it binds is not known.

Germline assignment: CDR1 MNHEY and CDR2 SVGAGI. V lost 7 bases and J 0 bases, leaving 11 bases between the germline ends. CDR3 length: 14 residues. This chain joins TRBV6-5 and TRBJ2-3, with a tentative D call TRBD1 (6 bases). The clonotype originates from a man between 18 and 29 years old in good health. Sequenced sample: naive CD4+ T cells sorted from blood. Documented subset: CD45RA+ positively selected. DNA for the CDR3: TGTGCCAGCAATCGACAGGCTAGCACAGATACGCAGTATTTT. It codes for CASNRQASTDTQYF.